The 23 T cell receptor beta chains in this list originate from one sample, sequenced in a study of CXCR3-negative and CXCR3-positive naive CD8 T cells. Preparation of TRB cDNA libraries relied on 5' RACE carrying UMI labels. TCRdb re-analyzed the 5' RACE reads; it lists each CDR3 protein once, without DNA. The repertoire table contains around 40,000 distinct CDR3 sequences. Sequences were obtained from memory CD8+ T cells from blood. The receptors were gathered from a human donor in good health. Some clones in this sample may be carry-over from other donors' samples.

The chain joins TRBV6-2 or TRBV6-3 to TRBJ2-3; the D call of TRBD2 rests on TCRdb alone, since no DNA is present to check it. This CDR3 comprises 16 residues. Germline CDR1 and CDR2: MNHEY and SVGEGT. CDR3 amino acids: CASSPSSGRFTDTQYF.

This rearrangement joins TRBV7-9 to TRBJ1-1; TCRdb designates TRBD1, a call that cannot be tested without DNA. The CDR3 is 13 amino acids. CDR1 is SEHNR, CDR2 FQNEAQ, per germline (reference sequence). CDR3 sequence: CASTPGARDEAFF.

The chain has TRBV12-3 or TRBV12-4 and TRBJ2-2; TCRdb proposes TRBD1, but this gene call is untestable without DNA. CDR3 size: 14 residues. CDR3 in amino acids: CASSPQGSPGELFF.

This chain uses TRBV7-9 with TRBJ1-1. CDR3 size: 12 residues. Germline lookup yields CDR1 SEHNR and CDR2 FQNEAQ (reference sequence). This chain's CDR3 is CASSYQETEAFF.

This chain links TRBV29-1 with TRBJ2-2; without DNA, the TCRdb call of TRBD1 cannot be checked. This CDR3 comprises 15 residues. The germline CDR1 and CDR2 sequences are SQVTM and ANQGSEA. This CDR3 reads CSVEVRGQPTGELFF.

V and J are TRBV28 and TRBJ1-1; the TRBD1 assignment by TCRdb is unverifiable without DNA. Germline-derived CDR1 and CDR2 are MDHEN and SYDVKM. The CDR3 covers 15 residues. CDR3 in amino acids: CASSLSSGVYTEAFF.

This clonotype ranks as medium-sized in terms of frequency. The chain carries TRBV11-2 and TRBJ2-1. Per germline, CDR1 SGHAT and CDR2 FQNNGV. The CDR3 spans 13 residues. CDR3 in amino acids: CASSLGSPWEQFF.

This chain uses TRBV12-5 with TRBJ2-5; the D call of TRBD1 rests on TCRdb alone, since no DNA is present to check it. The germline V gene has CDR1 LGHNT and CDR2 FRNRAP. The CDR3 has 14 residues. CDR3: CASGLAGLGETQYF.

V is TRBV5-5 and J is TRBJ2-2; TCRdb gives TRBD1 as the D gene, but with no DNA this cannot be confirmed. Germline V gives CDR1 SGHKS, CDR2 YYEKEE (reference sequence). CDR3 size: 15 residues. The CDR3 region is CASSEHRVITGELFF.

The rearrangement joins TRBV29-1 to TRBJ1-1; lacking DNA, the TRBD1 call made by TCRdb goes unchecked. The CDR3 sequence is 13 residues long. CDR1 is SQVTM, CDR2 ANQGSEA, per germline. Here the CDR3 reads CSVGARMNTEAFF.

This clonotype is deemed medium-sized (0.01 to 0.1%) by its frequency. The chain uses TRBV20-1 and TRBJ2-2; the D call of TRBD2 rests on TCRdb alone, since no DNA is present to check it. Germline V gene data show CDR1 as DFQATT and CDR2 as SNEGSKA (reference sequence). This CDR3 has 16 residues. The CDR3 spells CSARDVRGGDTGELFF.

V gene TRBV4-3 combines with J gene TRBJ2-2; TCRdb names TRBD1, which stays unverified in the absence of DNA. Germline CDR1 is LGHNA and CDR2 is YSLEER. CDR3 size: 17 residues. CDR3 protein: CASSQGVGDLNTGELFF.

The chain carries TRBV7-8 and TRBJ2-1; the TCRdb D gene call, TRBD1, has no DNA to confirm it. From germline, CDR1 is SGHVS and CDR2 FQNEAQ. The CDR3 has 18 residues. Here the CDR3 reads CASSLGGLEGVQYNEQFF.

The chain couples TRBV6-2 or TRBV6-3 to TRBJ1-4; the D gene TCRdb calls, TRBD1, cannot be checked with no DNA. This CDR3 is built from 16 residues. Per germline, CDR1 MNHEY and CDR2 SVGEGT. The CDR3 here is CASSSDPGETNEKLFF.

This CDR3 reads CSVVDSYTEAFF. This sequence joins TRBV29-1 and TRBJ1-1; TCRdb's D call of TRBD1 is untestable without DNA. This CDR3 has 12 amino acids. Germline values: CDR1 SQVTM, CDR2 ANQGSEA.

This sequence joins TRBV6-5 and TRBJ2-4; there is no DNA to check the TCRdb D call of TRBD2. From germline, CDR1 is MNHEY and CDR2 SVGAGI. CDR3 length equals 17 residues. The CDR3 spells CASSYSPSGGPLRIQYF.

The chain employs TRBV6-5 and TRBJ1-1; TCRdb proposes TRBD1, but this gene call is untestable without DNA. Germline loops: CDR1 MNHEY, CDR2 SVGAGI. The CDR3 is 14 amino acids. CDR3 loop: CASSPGLRGGEAFF.

The chain couples TRBV10-3 to TRBJ2-7. This CDR3 comprises 13 residues. Per germline, CDR1 ENHRY and CDR2 SYGVKD. CDR3 amino acids: CAISEAFSYEQYF.

The chain employs TRBV5-1 and TRBJ2-7; TCRdb returns TRBD1, unconfirmable since there is no DNA. CDR1 is SGHRS and CDR2 is YFSETQ in the germline V gene. The CDR3 extends over 12 amino acids. The CDR3 spells CASSFTGGEQYF.

The V and J genes are TRBV29-1 and TRBJ1-5; the D gene TCRdb calls, TRBD1, cannot be checked with no DNA. Germline assignment: CDR1 SQVTM and CDR2 ANQGSEA. The CDR3 has 12 residues. The CDR3 is CSVGQGEQPQHF.

The rearrangement links TRBV7-2 to TRBJ2-7. Per the germline V gene, CDR1 is SGHTA and CDR2 is FQGNSA. This CDR3 comprises 15 residues. CDR3 sequence: CASSLWMASSYEQYF.

The chain recombines TRBV7-9 with TRBJ2-5; the TRBD2 assignment by TCRdb is unverifiable without DNA. The CDR3 length is 16 residues. The germline V gene encodes CDR1 SEHNR and CDR2 FQNEAQ (reference sequence). The CDR3 region is CASSSPPPSSQETQYF.

This sequence joins TRBV4-1 and TRBJ2-1; TCRdb lists TRBD2, though no DNA is available to test this call. This CDR3 is built from 15 residues. Germline values: CDR1 MGHRA, CDR2 YSYEKL. CDR3 protein: CASSQRTSEYNEQFF.